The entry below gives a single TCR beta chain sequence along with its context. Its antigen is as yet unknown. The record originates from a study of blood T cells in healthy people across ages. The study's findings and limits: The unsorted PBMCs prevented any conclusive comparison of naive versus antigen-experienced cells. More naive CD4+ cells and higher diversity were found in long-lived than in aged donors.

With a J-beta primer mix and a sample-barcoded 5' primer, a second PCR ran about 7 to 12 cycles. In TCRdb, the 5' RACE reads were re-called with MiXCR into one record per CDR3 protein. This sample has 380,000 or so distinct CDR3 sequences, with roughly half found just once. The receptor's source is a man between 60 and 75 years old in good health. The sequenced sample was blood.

The CDR3 sequence is CASSIADSTDTQYF. In DNA form, the CDR3 reads TGCGCCAGCAGCATAGCGGATAGCACAGATACGCAGTATTTT. The chain recombines TRBV5-1 with TRBJ2-3, with a tentative D call TRBD2 (6 bases). Germline loops: CDR1 SGHRS, CDR2 YFSETQ. This CDR3 is built from 14 residues. V was clipped by 4 bases and J by 0 bases, with 9 bases between them. Full variable domain (outside the CDR3, taken from reference TRBV5-1 and TRBJ2-3): KAGVTQTPRYLIKTRGQQVTLSCSPISGHRSVSWYQQTPGQGLQFLFEYFSETQRNKGNFPGRFSGRQFSNSRSEMNVSTLELGDSALYLCASSIADSTDTQYFGPGTRLTVL.